A selection of T cell receptor beta chains follows, all from one sample in a study of OX40 agonist ivuxolimab in advanced cancers. Assay used: immunoSEQ multiplex PCR; TCRdb lists only in-frame clones, some missing. Among 40,000 or so clones listed, around 73% were seen once. The sample consisted of CD4+ or CD8+ T cells sorted from blood, taken in a trial of the OX40 agonist ivuxolimab. The source is an adult with an advanced solid tumor such as melanoma, head and neck, liver or kidney cancer. The CDR3 runs from the conserved cysteine through the conserved F or W. Fields, in order: clone size, D gene, J gene, V gene, CDR3 DNA, CDR3 protein. The D gene is left open where the match is weak. Rows give clone size only sometimes, using once, few, many, or a class for an expanded clone.

-	TRBD1	TRBJ2-1	TRBV5-6	TGTGCCAGCAGCTGGGGGGACAGGGTGACTTCTGAGCAGTTCTTC	CASSWGDRVTSEQFF
-	TRBD1	TRBJ2-7	TRBV6-1	TGTGCCAGCAGAAGCCGACAGGGGGCGATCTACGAGCAGTACTTC	CASRSRQGAIYEQYF
-	TRBD1	TRBJ1-1	TRBV7-2	TGTGCCAGCAGCTCTCAGACAGGGTTTGAAGCTTTCTTT	CASSSQTGFEAFF
few	TRBD2	TRBJ2-5	TRBV19	TGTGCCAGTAGAAGCGGGGGGGAAGAGACCCAGTACTTC	CASRSGGEETQYF
-	-	TRBJ2-5	TRBV9	TGTGCCAGCAGCTCCGGGTTCCAAGAGACCCAGTACTTC	CASSSGFQETQYF
-	TRBD1	TRBJ2-2	TRBV7-9	TGTGCCAGCAGCCCCCAGTTGGGACAGGGATCCGGGGAGCTGTTTTTT	CASSPQLGQGSGELFF
-	-	TRBJ1-4	TRBV29-1	TGCAGCGTTGGGGTGACAAGTAATGAAAAACTGTTTTTT	CSVGVTSNEKLFF
once	-	TRBJ2-3	TRBV19	TGTGCCAGTAGTATCTACGGGAGTAGAACAGATACGCAGTATTTT	CASSIYGSRTDTQYF
-	-	TRBJ1-1	TRBV7-3	TGTGCCAGCAGCCCGAACAGGGATAGCACTGAAGCTTTCTTT	CASSPNRDSTEAFF
few	TRBD1	TRBJ1-2	TRBV7-2	TGTGCCAGCAGCTCTATCCGGGACAGGGGAACGAATGGCTACACCTTC	CASSSIRDRGTNGYTF
few	-	TRBJ1-6	TRBV11-2	TGTGCCAGCAGCCCCACCGGGACGACCCCCTATAATTCACCCCTCCACTTT	CASSPTGTTPYNSPLHF
-	TRBD2	TRBJ2-1	TRBV30	TGTGCCTGGGCGGGACTAGCGGGGGGGAAATACAATGAGCAGTTCTTC	CAWAGLAGGKYNEQFF
few	TRBD2	TRBJ2-7	TRBV7-9	TGTGCCAGCAAGGTCTTAGCGGGAGGGCGGAACGAGCAGTACTTC	CASKVLAGGRNEQYF
-	-	TRBJ1-1	TRBV6-6	TGTGCCATCAGTGACCCAGGAATGAACACTGAAGCTTTCTTT	CAISDPGMNTEAFF
-	TRBD1	TRBJ1-2	TRBV11-2	TGTGCCAGCAGCTTAACGACAGGGGGGGGTGGCTACACCTTC	CASSLTTGGGGYTF
-	-	TRBJ1-3	TRBV6-5	TGTGCCAGCAGTTACTCGAGGCAGTCCTCTGGAAACACCATATATTTT	CASSYSRQSSGNTIYF
-	TRBD1	TRBJ2-3	TRBV5-1	TGCGCCAGCAGACGGACAGGGGGCGCGACAGATACGCAGTATTTT	CASRRTGGATDTQYF
-	-	TRBJ2-3	TRBV20-1	TGCAGTGCAAAAACCGGGACACTCGCCGATTTT	CSAKTGTLADF
-	-	TRBJ1-4	TRBV18	TGTGCCAGCTCACCACCCGGGGGGCCTAATGAAAAACTGTTTTTT	CASSPPGGPNEKLFF
-	TRBD2	TRBJ2-2	TRBV5-1	TGCGCCAGCAGCATAGAGGCTAGCGGGAGGGCCGGGGAGCTGTTTTTT	CASSIEASGRAGELFF
-	TRBD1	TRBJ1-2	TRBV6-5	TGTGCCAGCAGTTACACCCCGACAGGGGGCTACTATGGCTACACCTTC	CASSYTPTGGYYGYTF
-	-	TRBJ2-7	TRBV5-4	TGTGCCAGCAGCTTGGATGCCGGACTCTACGAGCAGTACTTC	CASSLDAGLYEQYF
-	-	TRBJ2-3	TRBV2	TGTGCCAGCAGTGAAGCGCTGGCTAGCACAGATACGCAGTATTTT	CASSEALASTDTQYF
-	TRBD1	TRBJ2-3	TRBV14	TGTGCCAGCAGCCAAGATCTCGGGACAGGTATTACAGATACGCAGTATTTT	CASSQDLGTGITDTQYF
-	-	TRBJ2-1	TRBV28	TGTGCCACCCGGAGGGCGGGGAGCTCCTACAATGAGCAGTTCTTC	CATRRAGSSYNEQFF
once	-	TRBJ2-7	TRBV19	TGTGCCAGTAGTATATCCCCTTCACATTCCTACGAGCAGTACTTC	CASSISPSHSYEQYF
-	-	TRBJ2-2	TRBV9	TGTGCCAGCAGCGTAAATCGGAGGGTGGAGAACACCGGGGAGCTGTTTTTT	CASSVNRRVENTGELFF
-	TRBD1	TRBJ2-1	TRBV16	TGTGCCAGCAGCCAATCGTCAGGGGGCTCCTACAATGAGCAGTTCTTC	CASSQSSGGSYNEQFF
-	-	TRBJ2-3	TRBV7-8	TGTGCCAGCAGCTTAGGGAGGACCGGGGCAGATACGCAGTATTTT	CASSLGRTGADTQYF
-	-	TRBJ2-1	TRBV6-1	TGTGCCAGCAGTCCCCCAGGACACAATGAGCAGTTCTTC	CASSPPGHNEQFF
-	-	TRBJ2-5	TRBV5-6	TGTGCCAGCAGCTTGCGGCCAGGGTCATCGCTGAGGGAGACCCAGTACTTC	CASSLRPGSSLRETQYF
-	-	TRBJ1-1	TRBV10-3	TGTGCCATCAGTTCAGGGGCGGGGAACACTGAAGCTTTCTTT	CAISSGAGNTEAFF
-	-	TRBJ2-7	TRBV7-9	TGTGCCAGCACAGATGGGAGCTCCTACGAGCAGTACTTC	CASTDGSSYEQYF
-	TRBD1	TRBJ1-3	TRBV15	TGTGCCACCAGCAGAGGGACAGGGGGCGACCTCTCCGGAAACACCATATATTTT	CATSRGTGGDLSGNTIYF
-	-	TRBJ1-4	TRBV19	TGTGCCAGTGACACAGGGTCGGCTAATGAAAAACTGTTTTTT	CASDTGSANEKLFF
-	-	TRBJ1-1	TRBV18	TGTGCCAGCTCACCAGCCAGGGACACTGAAGCTTTCTTT	CASSPARDTEAFF
-	TRBD2	TRBJ2-1	TRBV7-2	TGTGCCAGCAGCCTTAGGACCCTTACGGGGGGGGCTGTGTTCTTC	CASSLRTLTGGAVFF
once	-	TRBJ2-5	TRBV7-2	TGTGCCAGCAGCTTAGGACAGACCCAAGAGACCCAGTACTTC	CASSLGQTQETQYF
few	-	TRBJ1-5	TRBV12-5	TGTGCTAGTGCGGGGGGAAGCAATCAGCCCCAGCATTTT	CASAGGSNQPQHF
once	-	TRBJ1-3	TRBV7-6	TGTGCCAGCAGCTTAGGGCAGATGAGTGTCTCTGGAAACACCATATATTTT	CASSLGQMSVSGNTIYF
-	TRBD1	TRBJ1-1	TRBV6-4	TGTGCCAGCAGTCGGACAGGGAACACTGAAGCTTTCTTT	CASSRTGNTEAFF
-	TRBD2	TRBJ2-3	TRBV7-6	TGTGCCAGCAGCCCGGGTAGCGGGGGCTACACAGATACGCAGTATTTT	CASSPGSGGYTDTQYF
medium-sized	-	TRBJ2-2	TRBV7-3	TGTGCCAGCAGCTACGGTACCGGGGAGCTGTTTTTT	CASSYGTGELFF
-	-	TRBJ2-3	TRBV6-6	TGTGCCAGCAGTTACGAGGGCGGGGTGGCAGATACGCAGTATTTT	CASSYEGGVADTQYF
-	-	TRBJ1-4	TRBV12-5	TGTGCTAGTGGTCCGGGGTCGGGGTTTGAAAAACTGTTTTTT	CASGPGSGFEKLFF
once	TRBD1	TRBJ2-3	TRBV6-1	TGTGCCAGCAGTCCGGACAGGGGTACGCAGTATTTT	CASSPDRGTQYF
once	-	TRBJ2-1	TRBV19	TGTGCCAGTAGTAACGACCTTGAGGGCTACAATGAGCAGTTCTTC	CASSNDLEGYNEQFF
-	-	TRBJ2-7	TRBV5-1	TGCGCCAGCAGCCGGAATCGGGACCAGAATCACTACGAGCAGTACTTC	CASSRNRDQNHYEQYF
-	-	TRBJ2-3	TRBV19	TGTGCCAGTAGCGCAGCTAGCACAGATACGCAGTATTTT	CASSAASTDTQYF
-	-	TRBJ1-1	TRBV10-3	TGTGCCACCATGTCGGACAGAGGGTACACTGAAGCTTTCTTT	CATMSDRGYTEAFF
-	-	TRBJ1-5	TRBV6-6	TGTGCCAGCAGATTGGACGCGGAGCTAAATCAGCCCCAGCATTTT	CASRLDAELNQPQHF
-	-	TRBJ2-6	TRBV5-1	TGCGCCAGCAGCTCGCCCTCTACGTCGCGGGCCAACGTCCTGACTTTC	CASSSPSTSRANVLTF
-	-	TRBJ1-2	TRBV5-4	TGTGCCAGCAGCTTGGGAGACAGGCGTGCGGGCTACACCTTC	CASSLGDRRAGYTF
-	TRBD1	TRBJ2-3	TRBV5-4	TGTGCCAGCATCTCAGGGACAGGGGGCACAGATACGCAGTATTTT	CASISGTGGTDTQYF
-	-	TRBJ1-5	TRBV2	TGTGCCAGCAGTGAAGGGAGTAGCAATCAGCCCCAGCATTTT	CASSEGSSNQPQHF
-	-	TRBJ2-1	TRBV27	TGTGCCAGCAGTTCTGAACGGGGCTACAATGAGCAGTTCTTC	CASSSERGYNEQFF
-	TRBD1	TRBJ2-2	TRBV5-1	TGCGCCAGCAGCTCGGGACAGGGTACCGGGGAGCTGTTTTTT	CASSSGQGTGELFF
-	-	TRBJ1-5	TRBV11-3	TGTGCCAGCAGCTTAGGGGAGGCCCAGCATTTT	CASSLGEAQHF
few	TRBD1	TRBJ1-6	TRBV7-2	TGTGCCAGCAGCGGAAAGGACAGGACGAATTCACCCCTCCACTTT	CASSGKDRTNSPLHF